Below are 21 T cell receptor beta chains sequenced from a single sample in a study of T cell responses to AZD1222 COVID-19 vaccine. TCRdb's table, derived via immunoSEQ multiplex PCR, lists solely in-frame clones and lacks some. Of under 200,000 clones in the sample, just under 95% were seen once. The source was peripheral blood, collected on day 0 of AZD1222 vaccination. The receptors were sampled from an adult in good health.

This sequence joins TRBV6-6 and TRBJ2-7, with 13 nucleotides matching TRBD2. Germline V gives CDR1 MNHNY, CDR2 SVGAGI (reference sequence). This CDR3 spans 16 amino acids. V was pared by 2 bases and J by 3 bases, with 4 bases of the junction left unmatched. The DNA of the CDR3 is TGTGCCAGCAGTTACCGAGGACTAGCGGGAGTCTACGAGCAGTACTTC. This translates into CASSYRGLAGVYEQYF.

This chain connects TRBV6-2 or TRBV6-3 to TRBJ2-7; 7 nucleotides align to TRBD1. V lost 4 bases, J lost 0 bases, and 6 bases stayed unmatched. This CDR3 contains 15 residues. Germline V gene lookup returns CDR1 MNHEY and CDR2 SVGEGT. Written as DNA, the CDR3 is TGTGCCAGCAGTTTCCCCGGGACAGCCTCCTACGAGCAGTACTTC. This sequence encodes CASSFPGTASYEQYF.

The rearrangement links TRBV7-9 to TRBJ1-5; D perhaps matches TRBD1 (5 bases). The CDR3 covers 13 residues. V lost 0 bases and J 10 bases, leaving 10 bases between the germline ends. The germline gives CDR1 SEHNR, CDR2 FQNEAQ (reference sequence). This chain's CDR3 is CASSLARDYPQHF. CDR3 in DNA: TGTGCCAGCAGCTTAGCCCGGGACTACCCCCAGCATTTT.

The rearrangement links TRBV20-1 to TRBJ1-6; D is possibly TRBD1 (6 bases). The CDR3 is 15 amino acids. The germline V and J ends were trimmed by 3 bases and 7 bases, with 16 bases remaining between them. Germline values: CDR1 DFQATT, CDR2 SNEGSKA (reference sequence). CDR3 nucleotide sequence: TGCAGTGCTAGTGCCCAGGGGACCAAAAATTCACCCCTCCACTTT. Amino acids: CSASAQGTKNSPLHF.

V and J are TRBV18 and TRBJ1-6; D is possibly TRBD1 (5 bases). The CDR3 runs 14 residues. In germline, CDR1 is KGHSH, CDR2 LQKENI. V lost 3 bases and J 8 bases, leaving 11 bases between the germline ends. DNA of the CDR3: TGTGCCAGCTCACCCCGGGACGGAGATTCACCCCTCCACTTT. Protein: CASSPRDGDSPLHF.

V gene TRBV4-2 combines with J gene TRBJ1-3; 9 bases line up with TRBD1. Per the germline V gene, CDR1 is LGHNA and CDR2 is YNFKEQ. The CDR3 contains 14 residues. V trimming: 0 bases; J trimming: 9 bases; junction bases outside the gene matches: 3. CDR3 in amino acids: CASSQDGTGSTIYF. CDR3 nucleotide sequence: TGTGCCAGCAGCCAAGACGGGACAGGGTCCACCATATATTTT.

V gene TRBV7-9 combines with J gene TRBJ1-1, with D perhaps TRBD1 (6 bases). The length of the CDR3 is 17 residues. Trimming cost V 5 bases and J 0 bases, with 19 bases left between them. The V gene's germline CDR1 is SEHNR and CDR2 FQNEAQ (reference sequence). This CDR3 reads CASSRSDSIMVNTEAFF. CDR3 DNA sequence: TGTGCCAGCAGCCGATCGGACAGTATAATGGTGAACACTGAAGCTTTCTTT.

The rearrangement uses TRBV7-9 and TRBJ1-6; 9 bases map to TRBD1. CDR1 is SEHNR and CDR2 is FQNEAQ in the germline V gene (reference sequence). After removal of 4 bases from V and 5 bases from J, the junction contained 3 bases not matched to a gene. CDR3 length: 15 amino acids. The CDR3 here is CASSSGTGNNSPLHF. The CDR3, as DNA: TGTGCCAGCAGCTCGGGGACAGGGAATAATTCACCCCTCCACTTT.

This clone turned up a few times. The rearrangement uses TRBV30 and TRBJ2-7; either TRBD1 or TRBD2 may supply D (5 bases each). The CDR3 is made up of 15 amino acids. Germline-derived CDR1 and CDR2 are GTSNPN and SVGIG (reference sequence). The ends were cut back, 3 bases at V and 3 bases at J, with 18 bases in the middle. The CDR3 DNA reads TGTGCCTGGAGCTCCCCGGGGACCCACATCTACGAGCAGTACTTC. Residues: CAWSSPGTHIYEQYF.

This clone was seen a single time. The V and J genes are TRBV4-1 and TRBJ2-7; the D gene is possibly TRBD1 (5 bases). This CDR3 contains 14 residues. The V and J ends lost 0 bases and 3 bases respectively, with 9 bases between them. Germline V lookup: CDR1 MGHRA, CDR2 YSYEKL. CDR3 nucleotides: TGCGCCAGCAGCCAAGATGGGCAGGGCTACGAGCAGTACTTC. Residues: CASSQDGQGYEQYF.

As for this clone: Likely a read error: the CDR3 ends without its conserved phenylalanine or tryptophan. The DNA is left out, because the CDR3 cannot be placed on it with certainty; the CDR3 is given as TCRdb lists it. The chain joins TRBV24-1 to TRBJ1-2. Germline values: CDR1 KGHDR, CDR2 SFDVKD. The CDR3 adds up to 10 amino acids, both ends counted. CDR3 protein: CATSDPQGPV.

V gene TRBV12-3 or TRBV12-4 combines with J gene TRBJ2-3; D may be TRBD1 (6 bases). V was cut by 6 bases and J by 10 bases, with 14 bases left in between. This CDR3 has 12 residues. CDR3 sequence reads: CASSLDRSSQYF. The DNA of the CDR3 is TGTGCCAGCAGCCTCGACAGGTCCTCGCAGTATTTT.

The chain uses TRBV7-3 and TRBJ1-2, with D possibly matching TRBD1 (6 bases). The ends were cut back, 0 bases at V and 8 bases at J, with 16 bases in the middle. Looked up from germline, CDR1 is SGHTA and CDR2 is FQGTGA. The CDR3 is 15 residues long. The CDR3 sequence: CASSLTGQGIGGYTF. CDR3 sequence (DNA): TGTGCCAGCAGCTTAACCGGGCAGGGGATCGGAGGCTACACCTTC.

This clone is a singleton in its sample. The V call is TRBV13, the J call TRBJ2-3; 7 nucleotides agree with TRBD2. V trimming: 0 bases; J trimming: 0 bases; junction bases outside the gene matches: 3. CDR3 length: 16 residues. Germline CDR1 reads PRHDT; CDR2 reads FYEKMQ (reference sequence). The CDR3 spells CASSLGAGTSTDTQYF. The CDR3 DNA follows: TGTGCCAGCAGCTTAGGAGCGGGAACTAGCACAGATACGCAGTATTTT. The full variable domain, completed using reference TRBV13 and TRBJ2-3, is AAGVIQSPRHLIKEKRETATLKCYPIPRHDTVYWYQQGPGQDPQFLISFYEKMQSDKGSIPDRFSAQQFSDYHSELNMSSLELGDSALYFCASSLGAGTSTDTQYFGPGTRLTVL.

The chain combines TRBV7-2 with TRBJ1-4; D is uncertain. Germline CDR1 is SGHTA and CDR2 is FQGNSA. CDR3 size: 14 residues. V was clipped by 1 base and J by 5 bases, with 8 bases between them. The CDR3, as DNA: TGTGCCAGCAGCTTAGGGGCCGGAAATGAAAAACTGTTTTTT. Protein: CASSLGAGNEKLFF.

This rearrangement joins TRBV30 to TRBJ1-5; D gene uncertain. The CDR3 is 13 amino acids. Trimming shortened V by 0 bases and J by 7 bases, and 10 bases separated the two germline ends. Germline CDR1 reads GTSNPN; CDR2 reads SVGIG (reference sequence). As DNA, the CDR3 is TGTGCCTGGAGTGTAGGGCAAACCCAGCCCCAGCATTTT. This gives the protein CAWSVGQTQPQHF.

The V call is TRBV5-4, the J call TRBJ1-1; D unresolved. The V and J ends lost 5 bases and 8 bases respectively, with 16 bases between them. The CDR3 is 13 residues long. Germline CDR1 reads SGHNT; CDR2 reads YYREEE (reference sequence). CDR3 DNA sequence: TGTGCCAGCAGACAAATGGTGGACGGGGAAGCTTTCTTT. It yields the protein CASRQMVDGEAFF.

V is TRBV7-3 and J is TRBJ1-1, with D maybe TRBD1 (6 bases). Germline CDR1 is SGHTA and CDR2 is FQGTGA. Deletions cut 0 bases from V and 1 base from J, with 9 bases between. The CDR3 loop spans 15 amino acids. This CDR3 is CASSLTGQSNTEAFF. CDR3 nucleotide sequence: TGTGCCAGCAGCTTAACAGGACAGTCGAACACTGAAGCTTTCTTT.

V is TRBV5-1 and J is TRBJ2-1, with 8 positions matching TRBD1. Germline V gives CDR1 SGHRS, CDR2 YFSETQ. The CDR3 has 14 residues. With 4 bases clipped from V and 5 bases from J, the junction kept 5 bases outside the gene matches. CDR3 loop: CASSRTGSDNEQFF. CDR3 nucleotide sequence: TGCGCCAGCAGCCGGACAGGGTCAGACAATGAGCAGTTCTTC.

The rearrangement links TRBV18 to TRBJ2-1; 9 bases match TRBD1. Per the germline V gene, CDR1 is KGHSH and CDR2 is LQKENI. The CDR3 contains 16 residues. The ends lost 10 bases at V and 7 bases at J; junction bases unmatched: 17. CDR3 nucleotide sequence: TGTGCCACTACTACATGGGGACAGGGTAGTTGGAATGAGCAGTTCTTC. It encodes CATTTWGQGSWNEQFF.

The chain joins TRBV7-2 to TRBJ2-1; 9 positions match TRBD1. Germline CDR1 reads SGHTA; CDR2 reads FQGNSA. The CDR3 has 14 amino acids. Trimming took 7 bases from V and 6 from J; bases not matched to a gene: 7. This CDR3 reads CASTRGTGINEQFF. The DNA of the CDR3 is TGTGCCAGCACCCGTGGGACAGGGATCAATGAGCAGTTCTTC.